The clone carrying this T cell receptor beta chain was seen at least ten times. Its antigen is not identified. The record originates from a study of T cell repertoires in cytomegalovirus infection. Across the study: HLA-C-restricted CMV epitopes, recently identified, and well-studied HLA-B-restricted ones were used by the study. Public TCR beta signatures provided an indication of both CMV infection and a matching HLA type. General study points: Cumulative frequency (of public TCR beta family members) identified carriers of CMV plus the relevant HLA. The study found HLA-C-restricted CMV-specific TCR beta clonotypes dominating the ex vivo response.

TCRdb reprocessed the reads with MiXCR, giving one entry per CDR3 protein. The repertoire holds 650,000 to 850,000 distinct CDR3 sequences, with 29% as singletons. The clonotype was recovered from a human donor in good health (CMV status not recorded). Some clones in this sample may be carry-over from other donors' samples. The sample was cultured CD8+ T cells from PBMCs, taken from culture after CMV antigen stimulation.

As DNA, the CDR3 is TGTGCCAGCAGCCATTACAGGGGGCGCGGCTATGGCTACACCTTC. It codes for CASSHYRGRGYGYTF. V is TRBV11-2 and J is TRBJ1-2; TRBD1 matches 9 bases. J was trimmed by 4 bases and V by 5 bases; bases with no gene match: 8. Germline V gene data show CDR1 as SGHAT and CDR2 as FQNNGV. This CDR3 region has 15 residues.